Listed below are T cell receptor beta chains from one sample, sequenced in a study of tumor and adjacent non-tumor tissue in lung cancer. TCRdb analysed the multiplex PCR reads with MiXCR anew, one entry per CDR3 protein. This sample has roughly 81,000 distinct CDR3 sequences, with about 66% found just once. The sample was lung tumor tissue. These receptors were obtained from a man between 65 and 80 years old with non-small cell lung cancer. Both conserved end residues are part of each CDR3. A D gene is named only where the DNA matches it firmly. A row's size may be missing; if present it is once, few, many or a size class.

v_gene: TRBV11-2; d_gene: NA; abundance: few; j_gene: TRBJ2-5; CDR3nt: TGTGCCAGCAGTTGGACTAGGACAGACCAAGAGACCCAGTACTTC; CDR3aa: CASSWTRTDQETQYF
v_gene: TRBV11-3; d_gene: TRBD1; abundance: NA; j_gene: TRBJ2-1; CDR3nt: TGTGCCAGCGGCCCCGGGACAGGACCTGGGAATGAGCAGTTCTTC; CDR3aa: CASGPGTGPGNEQFF
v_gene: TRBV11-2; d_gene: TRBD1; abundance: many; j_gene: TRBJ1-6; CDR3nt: TGTGCCAGCAGCTCCCGGGACAGGGACAATTCACCCCTCCACTTT; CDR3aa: CASSSRDRDNSPLHF
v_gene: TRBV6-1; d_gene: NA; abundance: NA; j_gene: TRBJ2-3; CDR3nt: TGTGCCAGCAGCAGGACTTACAGCACAGATACGCAGTATTTT; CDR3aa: CASSRTYSTDTQYF
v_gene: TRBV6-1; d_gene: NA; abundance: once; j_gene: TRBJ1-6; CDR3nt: TGTGCAGGGAAGGGGGTTTTGAATTCACCGCTCTACTTT; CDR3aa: CAGKGVLNSPLYF
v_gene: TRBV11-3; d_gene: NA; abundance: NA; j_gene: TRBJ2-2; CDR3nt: TGTGCCCGCGGGGCAGGGGCTTTAAACACAGGGGAGCTGTTTTTT; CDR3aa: CARGAGALNTGELFF
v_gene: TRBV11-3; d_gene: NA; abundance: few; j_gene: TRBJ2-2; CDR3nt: TGTGCCAACAGTTTAGTTGAGGCCGGGGAGCTATTTTTT; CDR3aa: CANSLVEAGELFF
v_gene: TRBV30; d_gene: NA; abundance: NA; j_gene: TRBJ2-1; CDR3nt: TGTGCCTGGGTCACAGGTAGTTCCCTCAATGAGCAGTTCTTC; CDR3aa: CAWVTGSSLNEQFF
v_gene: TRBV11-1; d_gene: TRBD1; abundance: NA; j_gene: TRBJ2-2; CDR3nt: TGTATCAGCAGCCAAGGGGGCAGGAACACCGGGGAGCTGTTTTTT; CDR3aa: CISSQGGRNTGELFF
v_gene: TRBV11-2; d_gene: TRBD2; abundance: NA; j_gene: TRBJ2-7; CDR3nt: TGTGCCAGCAGCATCTTAGCGGGAGGCTACGAACAGTACTTC; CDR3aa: CASSILAGGYEQYF
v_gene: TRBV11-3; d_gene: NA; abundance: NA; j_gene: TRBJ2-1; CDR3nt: TGTACAAGCAGCTCGACTGGGAATGAGCAGTTCTTC; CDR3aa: CTSSSTGNEQFF
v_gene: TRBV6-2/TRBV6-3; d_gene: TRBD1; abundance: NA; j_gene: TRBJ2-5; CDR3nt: TGTGCCAGCAGATTCAGGGGGCGGAAGAGCCAGTACTTC; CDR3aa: CASRFRGRKSQYF
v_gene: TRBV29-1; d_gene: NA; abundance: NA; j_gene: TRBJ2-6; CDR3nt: TGCAGCGTTGCCGGGGCCCTGCCTGGGGCCAACGTCCTGACTTTC; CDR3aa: CSVAGALPGANVLTF
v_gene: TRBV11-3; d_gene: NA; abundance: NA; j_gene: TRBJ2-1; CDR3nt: TGTGCCAGCAGCCCCGAGGGTGTTGAACAGTTCTTC; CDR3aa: CASSPEGVEQFF
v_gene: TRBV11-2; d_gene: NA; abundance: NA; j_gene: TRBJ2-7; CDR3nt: TGTGCCAGCAGCTTCTCGGGGCCAGATTTCTACGGGCAGTACTTC; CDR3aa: CASSFSGPDFYGQYF
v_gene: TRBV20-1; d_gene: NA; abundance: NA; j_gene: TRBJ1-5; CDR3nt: TGCAGTACTAGAGATGAACAGGGCTTCCGACCCCAGCATTTT; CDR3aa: CSTRDEQGFRPQHF
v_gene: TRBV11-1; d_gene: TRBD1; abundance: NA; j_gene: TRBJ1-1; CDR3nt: TGTGCCAGCAGCTTTTCTGGGACAGCCAACACTGAAGCTTGCTTT; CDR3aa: CASSFSGTANTEACF
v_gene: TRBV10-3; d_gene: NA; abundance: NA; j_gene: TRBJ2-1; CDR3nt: TGTGCCATCAGTGAGTATGAAATCCACAATGAGCAGTTCTTC; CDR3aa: CAISEYEIHNEQFF